Here is one TCR beta chain with its context. Its cognate antigen is unknown. This CDR3 is 15 amino acids long. The V and J ends lost 6 bases and 0 bases respectively, with 14 bases between them. From germline, CDR1 is MNHEY and CDR2 SMNVEV (reference sequence). Only in-frame clones appear in the TCRdb table, and some are missing; sequencing was by immunoSEQ multiplex PCR. The repertoire consists of about 140,000 clones, with 80% to 90% occurring once and the leading ten covering roughly 1.5%. The entry originates in a study of T cell responses to AZD1222 COVID-19 vaccine. Study findings and constraints: A reported finding is that nearly half of spike-specific TCRs target unmutated variant regions.

This clonotype originated in an adult in good health. The V call is TRBV27, the J call TRBJ1-1; weak D call: TRBD1 (5 bases). The sample was peripheral blood, taken on day 0 of AZD1222 vaccination. DNA of the CDR3: TGTGCCAGCAGATTCCAGGGCGCCATGAACACTGAAGCTTTCTTT. As protein: CASRFQGAMNTEAFF.